These 8 T cell receptor beta chains were sequenced from one sample in a study of blood T cell repertoires in COVID-19. Only in-frame clones appear in the TCRdb table, and some are missing; sequencing was by immunoSEQ multiplex PCR. The sample has about 150,000 clones, 79% seen once. Sequencing input: PBMCs or T cells enriched from blood (not recorded which). The receptors derive from a woman between 65 and 79 years old in a cohort exposed to, infected with or recovered from COVID-19 (not recorded which).

This sequence joins TRBV3-1 (or the pseudogene TRBV3-2) and TRBJ2-3, with 8 bases identical to TRBD1. Trimming removed 4 bases from V and 6 bases from J; junction bases left unmatched: 3. CDR3 length: 13 residues. Per the germline V gene, CDR1 is LGHDT and CDR2 is YNNKEL (reference sequence). Here the CDR3 DNA reads TGTGCCAGCAGCCGGGGACAGGTTGATACGCAGTATTTT. Protein sequence: CASSRGQVDTQYF.

The chain links TRBV2 to TRBJ1-5; D is unclear. Germline CDR1 and CDR2: SNHLY and FYNNEI. CDR3 size: 14 residues. Trimming left V 6 bases short and J 2 bases short, with 11 bases between. This chain's CDR3 is CASSPVEGNQPQHF. In DNA form, the CDR3 reads TGTGCCAGCAGCCCAGTCGAGGGCAATCAGCCCCAGCATTTT.

This sequence joins TRBV7-9 and TRBJ1-1; D might be TRBD1 (6 bases). CDR3 size: 12 residues. V was cut by 1 base and J by 9 bases, with 9 bases left in between. CDR1 SEHNR and CDR2 FQNEAQ come from the germline V gene (reference sequence). The DNA of the CDR3 is TGTGCCAGCAGCTTAGACAGGGCTAAAGCTTTCTTT. Protein product: CASSLDRAKAFF.

V and J are TRBV27 and TRBJ2-7, with a possible D match to TRBD2 (7 bases). Germline V gene lookup returns CDR1 MNHEY and CDR2 SMNVEV (reference sequence). V lost 5 bases, J lost 3 bases, and 11 bases lay in between. The CDR3 contains 13 residues. The CDR3, as DNA: TGTGCCAGCAGTCCGCGGGGGCTCTACGAGCAGTACTTC. Translation: CASSPRGLYEQYF.

V gene TRBV27 combines with J gene TRBJ2-1; TRBD2 aligns across 11 bases. V lost 3 bases, J lost 7 bases, and 14 bases stayed unmatched. The germline CDR1 and CDR2 sequences are MNHEY and SMNVEV (reference sequence). There are 18 residues in the CDR3. This CDR3 is CASSLVPPGLAGGNEQFF. The CDR3 region has the DNA TGTGCCAGCAGTTTGGTCCCCCCCGGGCTAGCGGGAGGTAATGAGCAGTTCTTC.

The rearrangement joins TRBV6-4 to TRBJ2-1; 9 bases fit TRBD1. The length of the CDR3 is 15 residues. The V gene's germline CDR1 is MRHNA and CDR2 SNTAGT. V shed 4 bases and J 3 bases; nucleotides not matched to a gene: 4. CDR3 coding DNA: TGTGCCAGCAGTGTGGGACAGGGTAGCTACAATGAGCAGTTCTTC. Protein product: CASSVGQGSYNEQFF.

The CDR3, as DNA: TGTGCCAGCAGTTTACGCGATCAGCCCCAGCATTTT. Translating it yields CASSLRDQPQHF. This chain links TRBV27 with TRBJ1-5; D is unclear. CDR1 and CDR2 (germline): MNHEY, SMNVEV (reference sequence). The CDR3 covers 12 residues. Trimming cost V 2 bases and J 5 bases, with 4 bases left between them.

The genes are TRBV7-2 and TRBJ2-3; D possibly corresponds to TRBD2 (5 bases). The CDR3 extends over 14 amino acids. The ends were cut back, 1 base at V and 4 bases at J, with 9 bases in the middle. CDR1 is SGHTA, CDR2 FQGNSA, per germline. DNA of the CDR3: TGTGCCAGCAGCTTAGGACTATTCGCAGATACGCAGTATTTT. Translation: CASSLGLFADTQYF.